Below, 6 T cell receptor beta chains from the same sample are listed, as sequenced in a study of shared clonotypes between healthy human individuals. TCRdb keeps only in-frame clones here, not all; method: immunoSEQ multiplex PCR. The data contain fewer than 1.4 million clones, more than 75% of them singletons. Sequencing was carried out using memory CD4+ T cells from PBMCs. Indicated subset: CD45RA-negative fraction. Source of these receptors: a man aged 18 to 30 in good health. Some clones in this sample may be carry-over from other donors' samples.

The chain couples TRBV15 to TRBJ2-1; 9 nucleotides line up with TRBD1. The V segment lost 7 bases and the J segment 3 bases; nucleotides outside the gene matches: 4. The CDR3 has 14 residues. In germline, CDR1 is LNHNV, CDR2 YYDKDF (reference sequence). CDR3 in amino acids: CATKPGQGYNEQFF. DNA for the CDR3: TGTGCCACCAAGCCGGGACAGGGCTACAATGAGCAGTTCTTC.

Only a few counts were recorded for this clone. CDR3 DNA: TGCGCCAGCAGCCAAGTAGGTAAAGCCTCCTATGGCTACACCTTC. Translated: CASSQVGKASYGYTF. The gene calls are TRBV4-1 and TRBJ1-2; D gene uncertain. Germline V gene data show CDR1 as MGHRA and CDR2 as YSYEKL. This CDR3 has 15 residues. The V and J ends lost 1 base and 4 bases respectively, with 13 bases between them.

This clone was detected only once. The chain is built from TRBV7-9 and TRBJ2-1, with TRBD1 matching 9 bases. From germline, CDR1 is SEHNR and CDR2 FQNEAQ (reference sequence). The V gene end was trimmed by 5 bases and the J gene end by 5 bases; junction bases not matched to a gene: 10. The CDR3 consists of 16 residues. The CDR3 DNA sequence: TGTGCCAGCAGCCGCACAACGGGACAGGGACACAATGAGCAGTTCTTC. Translating gives CASSRTTGQGHNEQFF.

In regard to this clone: This sample also contains other DNA sequences that code for the same CDR3. DNA of the CDR3: TGTGCCATCAGTGAGGGGTCCTACGAGCAGTACTTC. Protein sequence: CAISEGSYEQYF. The chain is built from TRBV10-3 and TRBJ2-7; D call uncertain. The CDR3 length is 12 residues. The V and J ends lost 2 bases and 1 base respectively, with 3 bases between them. Germline V gene lookup returns CDR1 ENHRY and CDR2 SYGVKD.

V gene TRBV6-6 combines with J gene TRBJ1-1; a weak D match, TRBD1 (6 bases). V lost 1 base and J lost 1, with 7 bases in between. CDR1 is MNHNY, CDR2 SVGAGI, per germline (reference sequence). The CDR3 has 14 residues. The CDR3: CASSYYRENTEAFF. In DNA form, the CDR3 reads TGTGCCAGCAGTTACTACAGGGAGAACACTGAAGCTTTCTTT.

This clone was detected only a few times. The rearrangement joins TRBV18 to TRBJ2-3, with a tentative D call TRBD2 (5 bases). Deletions cut 0 bases from V and 1 base from J, with 11 bases between. There are 16 residues in the CDR3. Germline assignment: CDR1 KGHSH and CDR2 LQKENI. CDR3 region: CASSPPRTPGTDTQYF. The CDR3 DNA reads as TGTGCCAGCTCACCACCCAGGACTCCGGGCACAGATACGCAGTATTTT.